This T cell receptor beta chain was observed in a study of technical replicates of blood from several donors. Sequencing used immunoSEQ multiplex PCR; TCRdb keeps in-frame clones, though not all of them. Found here are about 17,000 clones, 70% to 85% of them singletons; the top ten hold about a tenth. V was clipped by 6 bases and J by 4 bases; unmatched bases: 3. The CDR3 contains 15 residues. The germline V gene has CDR1 MNHEY and CDR2 SVGAGI. The sequenced sample was PBMCs. The TCR was taken from a human donor in good health. Some clones in this sample may be carry-over from other donors' samples. The chain has TRBV6-5 and TRBJ2-3; TRBD2 aligns across 14 bases. CDR3 loop: CASRGTSGSPDTQYF. The CDR3 nucleotides are TGTGCCAGCAGAGGGACTAGCGGGAGCCCAGATACGCAGTATTTT.